What follows are 32 T cell receptor beta chains derived from one specimen sequenced in a study of blood T cell repertoires in COVID-19. Here immunoSEQ multiplex PCR was the method, and the copy in TCRdb shows in-frame clones only, minus some. Among tens of thousands of clones listed, 75% to 85% were seen once. Sequencing input: peripheral blood. These receptors all stem from a human donor in a cohort sampled during active COVID-19.

The chain joins TRBV28 to TRBJ1-1; the D gene is possibly TRBD1 (5 bases). With 7 bases removed from V and 3 bases from J, the gap between germline ends came to 15 bases. Per the germline V gene, CDR1 is MDHEN and CDR2 is SYDVKM. This CDR3 has 14 amino acids. The CDR3 nucleotides are TGTGCCAGCACCTCGACAGCCTACTACACTGAAGCTTTCTTT. Amino acid sequence: CASTSTAYYTEAFF.

V usage is TRBV7-9 and J usage is TRBJ1-1; the match to TRBD1 covers 7 bases. Trimming removed 5 bases from V and 5 bases from J; junction bases left unmatched: 8. This CDR3 contains 14 residues. Germline CDR1 and CDR2: SEHNR and FQNEAQ (reference sequence). CDR3 loop: CASSPLQGETEAFF. The CDR3 DNA is TGTGCCAGCAGCCCGTTGCAGGGGGAGACTGAAGCTTTCTTT.

The rearrangement links TRBV15 to TRBJ1-1; TRBD1 agrees at 7 bases. CDR1 and CDR2 from the germline V gene are LNHNV and YYDKDF (reference sequence). The CDR3 extends over 15 amino acids. The V segment lost 3 bases and the J segment 2 bases; nucleotides outside the gene matches: 6. The CDR3 bases are TGTGCCACCAGCAGTAGACAGGGTCGAAACACTGAAGCTTTCTTT. It translates to CATSSRQGRNTEAFF. Based on the CDR3 plus reference TRBV15 and TRBJ1-1, the full variable domain is DAMVIQNPRYQVTQFGKPVTLSCSQTLNHNVMYWYQQKSSQAPKLLFHYYDKDFNNEADTPDNFQSRRPNTSFCFLDIRSPGLGDTAMYLCATSSRQGRNTEAFFGQGTRLTVV.

This chain links TRBV3-1 (or the pseudogene TRBV3-2) with TRBJ2-1, with 7 bases that match TRBD2. V lost 0 bases and J lost 8; bases outside the gene matches: 10. In germline, CDR1 is LGHDT, CDR2 YNNKEL (reference sequence). The CDR3 extends over 16 amino acids. The DNA for the CDR3 is TGTGCCAGCAGCCAAGACCCGGGGATAGCGGGCGATGAGCAGTTCTTC. Translation: CASSQDPGIAGDEQFF.

This sequence joins TRBV9 and TRBJ2-5; D gene unclear. The CDR3 consists of 15 residues. Trimming shortened V by 4 bases and J by 4 bases, and 17 bases separated the two germline ends. Germline V gene lookup returns CDR1 SGDLS and CDR2 YYNGEE. Written as DNA, the CDR3 is TGTGCCAGCAGCAGCTCCGGGTCGGTTCTAGAGACCCAGTACTTC. This sequence encodes CASSSSGSVLETQYF.

The V call is TRBV5-4, the J call TRBJ1-2; D may be TRBD1 (6 bases). The V gene's germline CDR1 is SGHNT and CDR2 YYREEE (reference sequence). The CDR3 length is 14 residues. V dropped 4 bases and J dropped 4 bases, with 14 bases sitting between them. CDR3: CASSPLQGVYGYTF. The CDR3 coding sequence is TGTGCCAGCAGCCCCCTACAGGGAGTCTATGGCTACACCTTC.

The rearrangement links TRBV18 to TRBJ1-1; 8 bases fit TRBD1. The CDR3 totals 14 residues. Germline V CDR1 and CDR2: KGHSH, LQKENI. With 10 bases clipped from V and 5 bases from J, the junction kept 12 bases outside the gene matches. CDR3 nucleotides: TGTGCCACCCAAGAAACCAGGGGGCGGACTGAAGCTTTCTTT. Translating gives CATQETRGRTEAFF.

The chain employs TRBV5-1 and TRBJ1-4; TRBD1 matches at 9 bases. The V gene's germline CDR1 is SGHRS and CDR2 YFSETQ. There are 15 residues in the CDR3. V lost 4 bases to trimming and J lost 3 bases; unmatched junction nucleotides: 4. The CDR3: CASSTTGGANEKLFF. The CDR3 bases are TGCGCCAGCAGCACGACAGGGGGAGCTAATGAAAAACTGTTTTTT.

The rearrangement links TRBV5-1 to TRBJ1-1; tentative D call: TRBD1 (5 bases). The V end was cut by 2 bases, the J end by 5 bases, with 10 bases between. The CDR3 sequence is 13 residues long. Per the germline V gene, CDR1 is SGHRS and CDR2 is YFSETQ. CDR3 loop: CASSFQGNTEAFF. Written as DNA, the CDR3 is TGCGCCAGCAGCTTTCAGGGAAATACTGAAGCTTTCTTT.

This chain uses TRBV5-1 with TRBJ2-1; 11 bases agree with TRBD1. After removal of 0 bases from V and 0 bases from J, the junction contained 2 bases not matched to a gene. The CDR3 totals 17 residues. Per the germline V gene, CDR1 is SGHRS and CDR2 is YFSETQ. CDR3 residues: CASSLVGTGGSYNEQFF. The CDR3 nucleotides read TGCGCCAGCAGCTTGGTAGGGACAGGGGGCTCCTACAATGAGCAGTTCTTC.

The J gene is TRBJ2-7, the V gene TRBV6-1; D is perhaps TRBD1 (6 bases). Germline values: CDR1 MNHNS, CDR2 SASEGT. The CDR3 contains 14 residues. V was trimmed by 5 bases and J by 0 bases, leaving 11 bases between them. The CDR3: CASSNTGSSYEQYF. The CDR3 DNA reads as TGTGCCAGCAGTAATACAGGGAGCTCCTACGAGCAGTACTTC.

The rearrangement uses TRBV27 and TRBJ2-7; D is possibly TRBD2 (5 bases). The CDR3 length is 16 residues. In germline, CDR1 is MNHEY, CDR2 SMNVEV (reference sequence). V was shortened by 2 bases and J by 6 bases, with 20 bases between the two germline ends. In DNA, the CDR3 is TGTGCCAGCAGTTTACCGCGGGCCTCAACCGTGTCCGAGCAGTACTTC. This sequence encodes CASSLPRASTVSEQYF.

This clone has only a few counts. The rearrangement links TRBV5-4 to TRBJ2-7; TRBD2 agrees at 12 bases. Germline CDR1 SGHNT, CDR2 YYREEE (reference sequence). The CDR3 covers 14 residues. Trimming took 4 bases from V and 5 from J; bases not matched to a gene: 4. This CDR3 reads CASSRTSGDDEQYF. The CDR3 bases are TGTGCCAGCAGCCGGACTAGCGGGGACGACGAGCAGTACTTC.

The chain joins TRBV5-1 to TRBJ2-5, with D maybe TRBD2 (6 bases). Trimming removed 5 bases from V and 1 base from J, with 12 bases in between. Germline V CDR1 and CDR2: SGHRS, YFSETQ. The CDR3 has 14 residues. This chain's CDR3 is CASRGTLLQETQYF. CDR3 nucleotide sequence: TGCGCCAGCAGAGGGACTCTTCTCCAAGAGACCCAGTACTTC.

This clone came up once. The chain has TRBV4-1 and TRBJ2-7; TRBD1 matches 8 bases. The CDR3 runs 15 residues. The germline V gene encodes CDR1 MGHRA and CDR2 YSYEKL. With 1 base clipped from V and 6 bases from J, the junction kept 8 bases outside the gene matches. Here the CDR3 reads CASSQVLQGDGEQYF. The CDR3, as DNA: TGCGCCAGCAGCCAAGTTCTACAGGGGGACGGCGAGCAGTACTTC.

The V call is TRBV18, the J call TRBJ2-5; no firm D call. Germline loops: CDR1 KGHSH, CDR2 LQKENI. The CDR3 runs to 13 residues. V was pared by 0 bases and J by 4 bases, with 6 bases between. The CDR3 region is CASSPPSGETQYF. The CDR3 DNA follows: TGTGCCAGCTCACCACCCAGTGGAGAGACCCAGTACTTC.

The chain links TRBV12-5 to TRBJ2-3, with 9 positions matching TRBD2. CDR1 and CDR2 (germline): LGHNT, FRNRAP. The junction had 1 base not matched to a gene; V was cut back by 5 bases and J by 1 base. The CDR3 totals 14 residues. CDR3 loop: CASGRTSGTDTQYF. CDR3 DNA: TGTGCTAGTGGTCGGACTAGCGGCACAGATACGCAGTATTTT. The full variable domain, in which reference TRBV12-5 and TRBJ2-3 provide the parts outside the CDR3, is DARVTQTPRHKVTEMGQEVTMRCQPILGHNTVFWYRQTMMQGLELLAYFRNRAPLDDSGMPKDRFSAEMPDATLATLKIQPSEPRDSAVYFCASGRTSGTDTQYFGPGTRLTVL.

The table lists this clone with a few counts. The chain has TRBV5-4 and TRBJ2-3; the D gene is possibly TRBD2 (5 bases). The germline gives CDR1 SGHNT, CDR2 YYREEE (reference sequence). Trimming left V 2 bases short and J 4 bases short, with 11 bases between. The CDR3 consists of 14 residues. CDR3 sequence (DNA): TGTGCCAGCAGCTTCTCGGGTAGCGCAGATACGCAGTATTTT. It is translated as CASSFSGSADTQYF.

The V call is TRBV18, the J call TRBJ2-7, with TRBD1 matching 12 bases. CDR1 is KGHSH, CDR2 LQKENI, per germline. The CDR3 has 14 residues. Unmatched junction bases numbered 4, after V lost 3 bases and J lost 7 bases. In DNA form, the CDR3 reads TGTGCCAGCTCACCGGGACAGGGGGCGCAGGAGCAGTACTTC. Residues: CASSPGQGAQEQYF.

Only a few counts were recorded for this clone. This chain connects TRBV19 to TRBJ2-1, with a weak D call TRBD1 (5 bases). The ends were cut back, 7 bases at V and 7 bases at J, with 20 bases in the middle. Germline CDR1 and CDR2: LNHDA and SQIVND (reference sequence). CDR3 length: 15 residues. The CDR3 here is CASNPSPREGNEQFF. The CDR3 bases are TGTGCCAGTAATCCGTCGCCCAGGGAAGGGAATGAGCAGTTCTTC.

CDR3 amino acids: CASSGSHYEQYF. DNA for the CDR3: TGTGCCAGCTCGGGGTCTCATTACGAGCAGTACTTC. This chain uses TRBV11-2 with TRBJ2-7; D may be TRBD2 (5 bases). The germline CDR1 and CDR2 sequences are SGHAT and FQNNGV. Trimming shortened V by 8 bases and J by 4 bases, and 12 bases separated the two germline ends. This CDR3 comprises 12 residues.

The rearrangement joins TRBV27 to TRBJ1-1; D gene uncertain. CDR3 length: 14 amino acids. Germline values: CDR1 MNHEY, CDR2 SMNVEV (reference sequence). Between the trimmed V and J ends, which lost 6 bases and 1 base, there was a span of 12 bases. CDR3 sequence reads: CASRPVRPNTEAFF. DNA for the CDR3: TGTGCCAGCAGGCCCGTCAGGCCGAACACTGAAGCTTTCTTT.

V usage is TRBV5-1 and J usage is TRBJ2-2, with 10 bases that match TRBD1. The length of the CDR3 is 15 residues. V was pared by 4 bases and J by 6 bases, with 6 bases of the junction left unmatched. The germline CDR1 and CDR2 sequences are SGHRS and YFSETQ. CDR3 loop: CASSVTGGVAGELFF. In DNA form, the CDR3 reads TGCGCCAGCAGCGTGACAGGGGGCGTCGCCGGGGAGCTGTTTTTT. Full variable domain (rest looked up from reference TRBV5-1 and TRBJ2-2): KAGVTQTPRYLIKTRGQQVTLSCSPISGHRSVSWYQQTPGQGLQFLFEYFSETQRNKGNFPGRFSGRQFSNSRSEMNVSTLELGDSALYLCASSVTGGVAGELFFGEGSRLTVL.

This clone was counted only a few times. The chain links TRBV19 to TRBJ2-3; 9 bases align to TRBD2. Germline V gene sequence: CDR1 LNHDA, CDR2 SQIVND (reference sequence). V lost 3 bases, J lost 2 bases, and 6 bases stayed unmatched. This CDR3 comprises 16 residues. CDR3: CASSIYLAGNTDTQYF. In DNA, the CDR3 is TGTGCCAGTAGTATCTACCTAGCGGGGAACACAGATACGCAGTATTTT.

The chain has TRBV4-1 and TRBJ1-5, with D uncertain. Germline lookup yields CDR1 MGHRA and CDR2 YSYEKL. Trimming took 0 bases from V and 7 from J, leaving 19 bases between them. This CDR3 is 17 amino acids long. The CDR3 region is CASSQESTPGTGQPQHF. The CDR3 bases are TGCGCCAGCAGCCAAGAAAGCACGCCAGGCACTGGACAGCCCCAGCATTTT.

With regard to this clone: A read error may account for a junction end that differs from germline. V and J are TRBV9 and TRBJ2-2, with 9 nucleotides matching TRBD1. The CDR3 totals 18 residues. CDR1 and CDR2 from the germline V gene are SGDLS and YYNGEE. The CDR3 sequence: CASSDRRRTGANTGELFF. As DNA, the CDR3 is TGTGCCAGCAGCGACCGCCGAAGGACAGGGGCGAATACCGGGGAGCTGTTTTTT.

The J gene is TRBJ1-2, the V gene TRBV9, with TRBD1 matching 9 bases. The germline V gene has CDR1 SGDLS and CDR2 YYNGEE. This CDR3 contains 14 residues. V was clipped by 4 bases and J by 2 bases; unmatched bases: 3. CDR3 coding DNA: TGTGCCAGCAGCCCTGGGACAGGGAACTATGGCTACACCTTC. It yields the protein CASSPGTGNYGYTF. The full variable domain, with the rest looked up from reference TRBV9 and TRBJ1-2, is DSGVTQTPKHLITATGQRVTLRCSPRSGDLSVYWYQQSLDQGLQFLIQYYNGEERAKGNILERFSAQQFPDLHSELNLSSLELGDSALYFCASSPGTGNYGYTFGSGTRLTVV.

CDR3 sequence: CASSVAPSPATGSNIQYF. CDR3 nucleotide sequence: TGTGCCAGCAGCGTAGCCCCGTCCCCCGCGACAGGGTCGAACATTCAGTACTTC. This chain links TRBV9 with TRBJ2-4, with 7 bases identical to TRBD1. The V gene end was trimmed by 0 bases and the J gene end by 7 bases; junction bases not matched to a gene: 16. The V gene's germline CDR1 is SGDLS and CDR2 YYNGEE. The CDR3 has 18 amino acids.

There are a few counts of this clone. The rearrangement links TRBV2 to TRBJ1-3; D gene ambiguous. This CDR3 comprises 14 residues. From germline, CDR1 is SNHLY and CDR2 FYNNEI. The V and J ends lost 7 bases and 4 bases respectively, with 14 bases between them. The CDR3 DNA reads TGTGCCAGCAAGGAGGACCAAGGGGGAAACACCATATATTTT. Amino acids: CASKEDQGGNTIYF. Drawing the rest from reference TRBV2 and TRBJ1-3, the complete variable domain is EPEVTQTPSHQVTQMGQEVILRCVPISNHLYFYWYRQILGQKVEFLVSFYNNEISEKSEIFDDQFSVERPDGSNFTLKIRSTKLEDSAMYFCASKEDQGGNTIYFGEGSWLTVV.

This clone was found a few times. Here the CDR3 DNA reads TGCGCCAGCAGCCCTGAAGGACAGGGACAACTATATGGCTACACCTTC. It codes for CASSPEGQGQLYGYTF. The chain combines TRBV5-1 with TRBJ1-2, with 8 bases fitting TRBD1. The germline gives CDR1 SGHRS, CDR2 YFSETQ. After removal of 4 bases from V and 5 bases from J, the junction contained 13 bases not matched to a gene. This CDR3 comprises 16 residues.

This chain uses TRBV5-1 with TRBJ2-3, with D unclear. This CDR3 has 13 residues. The germline gives CDR1 SGHRS, CDR2 YFSETQ. Trimming took off 7 bases at V and 0 bases at J, with 9 bases between the two ends. The CDR3 spells CASGPDSTDTQYF. The CDR3, as DNA: TGCGCCAGCGGCCCAGATAGCACAGATACGCAGTATTTT.

This clone was recorded only once. This chain joins TRBV6-2 or TRBV6-3 and TRBJ2-7; no firm D call. Germline V gene sequence: CDR1 MNHEY, CDR2 SVGEGT. V was clipped by 2 bases and J by 0 bases, with 11 bases between them. The length of the CDR3 is 15 residues. The CDR3 loop is CASSYEQTSSYEQYF. DNA of the CDR3: TGTGCCAGCAGTTACGAACAGACGAGCTCCTACGAGCAGTACTTC.